The rows below give T cell receptor beta chains drawn from one sample of a study of neurological immune-mediated disorders. TCRdb processed the 5' RACE reads anew with MiXCR; each CDR3 protein has one entry. Among 93,000 or so distinct CDR3 sequences, 11% were seen once, and the ten largest hold 3.1%. Sequenced input: PBMCs. Receptor source: a female donor with HTLV-1-associated myelopathy (HAM/TSP). Each CDR3 is given with its conserved first and last residue. Fields, in order: J gene, V gene, clone size, D gene, CDR3 protein, CDR3 DNA. The D gene is left open where the match is weak. Size is stated for part of the rows, as once, few or many counts, or as a class when the clone is expanded.

TRBJ2-7,TRBV20-1,medium-sized,TRBD1,CSAARDRGYEQYF,TGCAGTGCTGCCCGGGACAGGGGGTACGAGCAGTACTTC
TRBJ2-7,TRBV5-1,many,-,CASVNDGLYEQYF,TGCGCCAGCGTTAACGACGGACTCTACGAGCAGTACTTC
TRBJ2-5,TRBV20-1,many,-,CSARDLGYSGETQYF,TGCAGTGCTAGAGATCTTGGTTACTCTGGGGAGACCCAGTACTTC
TRBJ1-5,TRBV7-7,many,-,CASSQARDPPNSNQPQHF,TGTGCCAGCAGCCAAGCTCGGGACCCACCCAATAGCAATCAGCCCCAGCATTTT
TRBJ2-1,TRBV19,many,-,CASRPEGPYSYNEQFF,TGTGCCAGTAGACCCGAGGGACCGTACTCCTACAATGAGCAGTTCTTC
TRBJ2-1,TRBV5-1,many,-,CASSLARAGGDEQFF,TGCGCCAGCAGCTTGGCCCGTGCCGGGGGCGATGAGCAGTTCTTC
TRBJ2-5,TRBV29-1,many,-,CSVVGESETQYF,TGCAGCGTTGTCGGGGAGTCGGAGACCCAGTACTTC
TRBJ2-3,TRBV20-1,few,TRBD2,CSARDLGGDTQYF,TGCAGTGCTAGAGATCTGGGGGGGGATACGCAGTATTTT
TRBJ1-1,TRBV28,many,-,CASTPSKPNTEAFF,TGTGCCAGCACCCCCAGCAAACCGAACACTGAAGCTTTCTTT
TRBJ2-1,TRBV5-1,many,-,CASSLRDPRWHEQFF,TGCGCCAGCAGCTTGCGGGACCCTCGCTGGCATGAGCAGTTCTTC
TRBJ2-5,TRBV5-6,many,-,CASSSPRGSETQYF,TGTGCCAGCAGCTCCCCCCGGGGTAGTGAGACCCAGTACTTC
TRBJ2-1,TRBV20-1,many,-,CSAPGGSYNEQFF,TGCAGTGCTCCCGGGGGATCCTACAATGAGCAGTTCTTC
TRBJ2-2,TRBV5-1,-,-,CVSSFTQNTGELFF,TGTGTCAGCAGCTTTACCCAGAACACCGGGGAGCTGTTTTTT
TRBJ2-3,TRBV15,few,-,CATSRKRPSTDTQYF,TGTGCCACCAGCAGAAAGCGGCCTAGCACAGATACGCAGTATTTT
TRBJ1-2,TRBV20-1,many,-,CSARDSPNYGYTF,TGCAGTGCTAGGGACAGTCCTAACTATGGCTACACCTTC
TRBJ2-3,TRBV5-1,-,TRBD1,CASRQGEMDIGDTQYF,TGCGCCAGCCGACAGGGGGAGATGGACATAGGAGATACGCAGTATTTT
TRBJ2-2,TRBV5-1,many,TRBD1,CASSRDGTGRGTGELFF,TGCGCCAGCAGCCGAGACGGGACAGGGCGAGGGACCGGGGAGCTGTTTTTT
TRBJ2-3,TRBV7-9,-,TRBD1,CASSLWGTGSTDTQYF,TGTGCCAGCAGCTTGTGGGGGACAGGGAGCACAGATACGCAGTATTTT
TRBJ2-2,TRBV7-8,many,-,CASSLGDAGELFF,TGTGCCAGCAGCTTAGGGGATGCCGGGGAGCTGTTTTTT
TRBJ2-3,TRBV7-2,many,TRBD1,CASSPTGTDTQYF,TGTGCCAGCAGCCCGACAGGGACAGATACGCAGTATTTT
TRBJ2-7,TRBV12-3/TRBV12-4,many,-,CASSRTVTYEQYF,TGTGCCAGCAGCCGGACAGTTACCTACGAGCAGTACTTC
TRBJ2-3,TRBV18,many,TRBD2,CASSPPSGITDTQYF,TGTGCCAGCTCACCACCGAGCGGGATCACAGATACGCAGTATTTT
TRBJ1-4,TRBV4-1,many,-,CASSQTWAGSNEKLFF,TGCGCCAGCAGCCAAACGTGGGCAGGAAGTAATGAAAAACTGTTTTTT
TRBJ2-1,TRBV5-1,many,TRBD1,CASSLAIGTGVYNEQFF,TGCGCCAGCAGCTTGGCGATCGGGACAGGGGTATACAATGAGCAGTTCTTC
TRBJ2-1,TRBV5-5,-,-,CASSLAKFPSSYNEQFF,TGTGCCAGCAGCTTGGCCAAGTTCCCCAGCTCCTACAATGAGCAGTTCTTC
TRBJ1-2,TRBV20-1,once,-,CSASLGTNNVYTF,TGCAGTGCTTCATTAGGGACTAACAATGTCTACACCTTC
TRBJ2-7,TRBV5-1,many,-,CASSLGDSLYEQYF,TGCGCCAGCAGCTTGGGAGACAGCCTCTACGAGCAGTACTTC
TRBJ2-7,TRBV5-1,many,-,CASSFAQYDEQYF,TGCGCCAGCAGCTTTGCTCAGTACGACGAGCAGTACTTC
TRBJ2-5,TRBV5-1,many,-,CASSPGSRETQYF,TGCGCCAGCAGTCCCGGGTCAAGGGAGACCCAGTACTTC
TRBJ2-7,TRBV24-1,many,-,CATEDRSTGGEQYF,TGTGCCACCGAAGACAGATCCACTGGTGGAGAGCAGTACTTC
TRBJ2-7,TRBV12-3/TRBV12-4,few,-,CASSLKGRAYEQYF,TGTGCCAGCAGTTTAAAGGGGCGGGCCTACGAGCAGTACTTC
TRBJ2-3,TRBV6-2/TRBV6-3,few,-,CASSPYDTQYF,TGTGCCAGCAGTCCCTACGATACGCAGTATTTT
TRBJ1-1,TRBV21-1,many,-,CASTADGGVATEAFF,TGTGCCAGCACCGCAGATGGGGGCGTAGCCACTGAAGCTTTCTTT
TRBJ2-1,TRBV5-1,once,-,CASSLRGEQFF,TGCGCCAGCAGCTTGCGAGGGGAGCAGTTCTTC
TRBJ2-1,TRBV20-1,-,TRBD2,CSVTLAALWNNEQFF,TGCAGTGTTACTCTAGCGGCCCTATGGAACAATGAGCAGTTCTTC
TRBJ2-1,TRBV28,many,-,CASSRTEYYNEQFF,TGTGCCAGCAGTAGGACCGAGTATTACAATGAGCAGTTCTTC
TRBJ2-7,TRBV20-1,many,-,CSARGGGMTSYEQYF,TGCAGTGCTAGAGGTGGGGGCATGACCTCCTACGAGCAGTACTTC
TRBJ2-2,TRBV27,many,-,CASSSRGTGELFF,TGTGCCAGCAGTTCACGGGGCACCGGGGAGCTGTTTTTT
TRBJ2-3,TRBV6-2/TRBV6-3,many,TRBD1,CASTDRATDTQYF,TGTGCCAGCACCGACAGGGCCACAGATACGCAGTATTTT
TRBJ2-1,TRBV24-1,many,-,CATSDLEGVSYNEQFF,TGTGCCACCAGTGATTTGGAAGGGGTCTCCTACAATGAGCAGTTCTTC
TRBJ1-5,TRBV19,-,-,CASTRTGPSNQPQHF,TGTGCCAGTACCCGAACGGGACCGTCAAATCAGCCCCAGCATTTT
TRBJ2-1,TRBV5-1,many,-,CASRLLVGSYNEQFF,TGCGCCAGCAGGCTTCTGGTTGGGTCCTACAATGAGCAGTTCTTC
TRBJ2-7,TRBV5-1,many,-,CASSLPMGLRRHEQYF,TGCGCCAGCAGCCTACCCATGGGGCTCCGTCGCCACGAGCAGTACTTC
TRBJ1-1,TRBV20-1,-,TRBD1,CSARGTGGFRAFF,TGCAGTGCTAGAGGGACAGGGGGATTTAGAGCTTTCTTT
TRBJ2-7,TRBV15,many,TRBD2,CATSRDLGLAGSKNYEQYF,TGTGCCACCAGCAGAGATTTGGGTCTAGCGGGGTCCAAAAACTACGAGCAGTACTTC
TRBJ2-3,TRBV5-1,many,-,CASSLQEYTDTQYF,TGCGCCAGCAGCTTACAGGAGTACACAGATACGCAGTATTTT
TRBJ2-2,TRBV12-3/TRBV12-4,many,-,CASSLIRGLGYTGELFF,TGTGCCAGCAGTTTAATAAGGGGTCTTGGGTACACCGGGGAGCTGTTTTTT
TRBJ1-2,TRBV29-1,-,TRBD1,CSVSPGTGDYGYTF,TGCAGCGTGTCACCCGGGACAGGGGACTATGGCTACACCTTC
TRBJ1-5,TRBV28,many,TRBD1,CASSLGTGLGNQPQHF,TGTGCCAGCAGTTTAGGGACAGGGCTGGGCAATCAGCCCCAGCATTTT
TRBJ1-1,TRBV5-1,few,-,CASSGRTNKNTEAFF,TGCGCCAGCAGCGGCAGGACCAACAAGAACACTGAAGCTTTCTTT